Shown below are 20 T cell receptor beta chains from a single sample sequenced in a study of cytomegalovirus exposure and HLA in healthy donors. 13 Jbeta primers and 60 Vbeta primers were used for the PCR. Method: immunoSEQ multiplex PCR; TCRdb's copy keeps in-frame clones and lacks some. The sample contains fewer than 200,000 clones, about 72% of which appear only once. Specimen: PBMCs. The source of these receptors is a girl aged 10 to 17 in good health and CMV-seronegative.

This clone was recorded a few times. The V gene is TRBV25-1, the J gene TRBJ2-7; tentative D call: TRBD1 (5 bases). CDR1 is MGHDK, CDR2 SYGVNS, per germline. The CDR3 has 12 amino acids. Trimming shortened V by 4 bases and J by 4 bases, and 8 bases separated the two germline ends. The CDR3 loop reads CASSGRTYEQYF. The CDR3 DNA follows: TGTGCCAGCAGTGGCAGGACATACGAGCAGTACTTC.

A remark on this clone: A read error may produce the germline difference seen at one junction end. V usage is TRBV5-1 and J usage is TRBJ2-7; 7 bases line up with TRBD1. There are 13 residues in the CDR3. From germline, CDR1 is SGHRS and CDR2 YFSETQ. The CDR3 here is CASSSETTGAPFF. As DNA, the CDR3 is TGCGCCAGCAGCTCAGAAACTACAGGGGCGCCGTTCTTC.

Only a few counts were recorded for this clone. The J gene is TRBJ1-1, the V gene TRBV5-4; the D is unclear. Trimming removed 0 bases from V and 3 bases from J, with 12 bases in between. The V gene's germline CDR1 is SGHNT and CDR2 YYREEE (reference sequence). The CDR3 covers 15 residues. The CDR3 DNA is TGTGCCAGCAGCTTGGGTTACCGACTGGACACTGAAGCTTTCTTT. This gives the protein CASSLGYRLDTEAFF.

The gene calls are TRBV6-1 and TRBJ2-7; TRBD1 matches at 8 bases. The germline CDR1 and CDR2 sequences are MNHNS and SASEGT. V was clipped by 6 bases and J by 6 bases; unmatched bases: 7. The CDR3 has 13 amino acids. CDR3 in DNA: TGTGCCAGCAGGTCCGGACAGGGCATCGAGCAGTACTTC. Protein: CASRSGQGIEQYF.

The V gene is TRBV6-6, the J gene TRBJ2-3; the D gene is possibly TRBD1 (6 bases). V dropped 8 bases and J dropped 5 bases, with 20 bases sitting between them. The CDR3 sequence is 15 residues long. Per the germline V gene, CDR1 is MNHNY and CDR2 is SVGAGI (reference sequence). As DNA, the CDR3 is TGTGCCAGCGGAACTTTTGGGGGCCGGTTAGATACGCAGTATTTT. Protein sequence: CASGTFGGRLDTQYF.

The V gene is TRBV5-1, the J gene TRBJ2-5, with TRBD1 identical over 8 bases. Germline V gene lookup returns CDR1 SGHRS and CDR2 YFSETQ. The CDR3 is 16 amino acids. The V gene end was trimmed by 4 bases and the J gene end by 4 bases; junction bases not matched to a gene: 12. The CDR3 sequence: CASSTADRGQGETQYF. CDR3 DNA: TGCGCCAGCAGCACCGCCGACAGGGGCCAAGGAGAGACCCAGTACTTC.

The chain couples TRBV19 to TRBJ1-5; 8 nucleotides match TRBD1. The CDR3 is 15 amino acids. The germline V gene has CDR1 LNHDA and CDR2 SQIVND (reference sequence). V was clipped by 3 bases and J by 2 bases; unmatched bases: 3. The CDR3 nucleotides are TGTGCCAGTAGTATCATGACAGGGGGCAATCAGCCCCAGCATTTT. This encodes CASSIMTGGNQPQHF.

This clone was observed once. The CDR3 protein is CASSNSGQGRETQYF. In nucleotides, the CDR3 is TGTGCCAGCAGTAATTCGGGACAGGGGCGAGAGACCCAGTACTTC. V gene TRBV6-1 combines with J gene TRBJ2-5, with 10 bases matching TRBD1. Trimming took 5 bases from V and 4 from J; bases not matched to a gene: 7. CDR1 and CDR2 from the germline V gene are MNHNS and SASEGT. This CDR3 spans 15 amino acids.

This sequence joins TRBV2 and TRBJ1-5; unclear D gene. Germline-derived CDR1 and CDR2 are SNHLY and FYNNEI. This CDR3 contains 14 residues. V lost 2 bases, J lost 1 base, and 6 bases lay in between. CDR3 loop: CASSELGSNQPQHF. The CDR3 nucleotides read TGTGCCAGCAGTGAACTAGGCAGCAATCAGCCCCAGCATTTT. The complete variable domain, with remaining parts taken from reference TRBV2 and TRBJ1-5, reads EPEVTQTPSHQVTQMGQEVILRCVPISNHLYFYWYRQILGQKVEFLVSFYNNEISEKSEIFDDQFSVERPDGSNFTLKIRSTKLEDSAMYFCASSELGSNQPQHFGDGTRLSIL.

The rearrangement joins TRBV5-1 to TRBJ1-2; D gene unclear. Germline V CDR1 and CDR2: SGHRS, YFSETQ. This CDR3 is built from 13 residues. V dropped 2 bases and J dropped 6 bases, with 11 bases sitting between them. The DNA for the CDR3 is TGCGCCAGCAGCTTCTTGGGAGCGAATGGCTACACCTTC. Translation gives CASSFLGANGYTF.

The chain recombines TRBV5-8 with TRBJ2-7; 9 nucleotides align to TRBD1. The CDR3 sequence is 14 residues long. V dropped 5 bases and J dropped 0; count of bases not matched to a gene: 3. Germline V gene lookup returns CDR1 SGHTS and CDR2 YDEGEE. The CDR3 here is CASSETGGSYEQYF. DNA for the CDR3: TGTGCCAGCAGTGAGACAGGGGGCTCCTACGAGCAGTACTTC.

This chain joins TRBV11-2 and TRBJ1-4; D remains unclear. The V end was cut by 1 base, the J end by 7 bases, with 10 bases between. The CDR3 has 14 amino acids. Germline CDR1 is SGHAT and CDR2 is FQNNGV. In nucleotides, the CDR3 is TGTGCCAGCAGCTTAGGAGGTCCTAGTGAAAAACTGTTTTTT. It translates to CASSLGGPSEKLFF.

This CDR3 reads CASSQGRDNFNYGYTF. The CDR3, as DNA: TGCGCCAGCAGCCAAGGAAGGGACAACTTCAACTATGGCTACACCTTC. The chain has TRBV4-1 and TRBJ1-2, with D possibly matching TRBD1 (6 bases). This CDR3 contains 16 residues. The germline V gene encodes CDR1 MGHRA and CDR2 YSYEKL. The V end was cut by 1 base, the J end by 2 bases, with 14 bases between.

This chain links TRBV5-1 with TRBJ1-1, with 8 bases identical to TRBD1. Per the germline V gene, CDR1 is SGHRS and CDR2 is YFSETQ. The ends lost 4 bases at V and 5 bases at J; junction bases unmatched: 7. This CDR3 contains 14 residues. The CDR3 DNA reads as TGCGCCAGCAGCCTGACAGGGGTAGATACTGAAGCTTTCTTT. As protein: CASSLTGVDTEAFF.

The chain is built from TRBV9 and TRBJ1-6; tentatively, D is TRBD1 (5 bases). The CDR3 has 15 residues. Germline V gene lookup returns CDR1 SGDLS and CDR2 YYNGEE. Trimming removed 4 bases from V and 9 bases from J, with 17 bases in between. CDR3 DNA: TGTGCCAGCAGCCTCTCCACGGGGGACGGTTCACCCCTCCACTTT. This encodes CASSLSTGDGSPLHF.

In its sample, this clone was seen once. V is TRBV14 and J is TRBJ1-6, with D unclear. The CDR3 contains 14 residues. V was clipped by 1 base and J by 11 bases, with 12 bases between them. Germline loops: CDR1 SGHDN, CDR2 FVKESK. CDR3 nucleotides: TGTGCCAGCAGCCAAGTCCCTAGTCGGACACCCCTCCACTTT. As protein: CASSQVPSRTPLHF.

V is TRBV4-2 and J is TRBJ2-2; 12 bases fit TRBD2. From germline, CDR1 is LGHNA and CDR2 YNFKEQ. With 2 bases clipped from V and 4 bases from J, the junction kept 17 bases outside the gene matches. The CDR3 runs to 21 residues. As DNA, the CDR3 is TGTGCCAGCAGCCAACAAACAGGGGGAGGGCGACTAGCGGGGGCCACCGGGGAGCTGTTTTTT. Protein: CASSQQTGGGRLAGATGELFF.

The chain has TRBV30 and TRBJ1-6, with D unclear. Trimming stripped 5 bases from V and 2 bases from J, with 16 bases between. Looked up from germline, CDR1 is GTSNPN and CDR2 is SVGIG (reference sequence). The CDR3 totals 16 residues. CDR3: CAWSPGLSTYNSPLHF. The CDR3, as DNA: TGTGCCTGGTCCCCGGGTTTGTCTACCTATAATTCACCCCTCCACTTT.

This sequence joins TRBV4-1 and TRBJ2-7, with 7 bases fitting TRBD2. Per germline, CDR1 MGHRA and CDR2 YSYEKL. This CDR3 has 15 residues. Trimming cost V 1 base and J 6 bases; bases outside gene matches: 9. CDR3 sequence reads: CASSQGGSGLFEQYF. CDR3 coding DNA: TGCGCCAGCAGCCAAGGGGGTAGCGGGCTTTTCGAGCAGTACTTC.

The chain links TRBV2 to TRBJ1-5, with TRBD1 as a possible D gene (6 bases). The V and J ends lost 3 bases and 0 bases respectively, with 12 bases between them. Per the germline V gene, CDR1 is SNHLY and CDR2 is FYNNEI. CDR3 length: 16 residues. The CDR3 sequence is CASSDDRSHSNQPQHF. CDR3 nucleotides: TGTGCCAGCAGTGATGACAGGTCTCATAGCAATCAGCCCCAGCATTTT. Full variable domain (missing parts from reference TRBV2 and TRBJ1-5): EPEVTQTPSHQVTQMGQEVILRCVPISNHLYFYWYRQILGQKVEFLVSFYNNEISEKSEIFDDQFSVERPDGSNFTLKIRSTKLEDSAMYFCASSDDRSHSNQPQHFGDGTRLSIL.